This T cell receptor (beta chain) came from a study of cytomegalovirus exposure and HLA in healthy donors. Notes on the study in general: A later analysis, which compared TCR beta chains of equal frequency, found the HLA-associated ones more clonally expanded. Analysis was carried out at a later point, and it linked a missense DCLRE1C variant to TCR beta V- and J-gene trimming.

The PCR ran on 60 Vbeta and 13 Jbeta primers. Repertoires were generated with immunoSEQ multiplex PCR, while TCRdb's copy carries only in-frame clones and drops some. The sample contains more than 150,000 clones, approximately 84% of which appear only once. The CDR3 has 15 residues. V was pared by 1 base and J by 4 bases, with 11 bases between. CDR1 is SGHAT and CDR2 is FQDESV in the germline V gene (reference sequence). Of note for this clone: Its antigen is not identified.

Sequencing input: PBMCs. The genes are TRBV11-1 and TRBJ2-4, with D unresolved. The receptor comes from a middle-aged man in good health and CMV-seropositive. This CDR3 reads CASSLGLVGKNIQYF. As DNA, the CDR3 is TGTGCCAGCAGCTTAGGACTTGTGGGTAAAAACATTCAGTACTTC.